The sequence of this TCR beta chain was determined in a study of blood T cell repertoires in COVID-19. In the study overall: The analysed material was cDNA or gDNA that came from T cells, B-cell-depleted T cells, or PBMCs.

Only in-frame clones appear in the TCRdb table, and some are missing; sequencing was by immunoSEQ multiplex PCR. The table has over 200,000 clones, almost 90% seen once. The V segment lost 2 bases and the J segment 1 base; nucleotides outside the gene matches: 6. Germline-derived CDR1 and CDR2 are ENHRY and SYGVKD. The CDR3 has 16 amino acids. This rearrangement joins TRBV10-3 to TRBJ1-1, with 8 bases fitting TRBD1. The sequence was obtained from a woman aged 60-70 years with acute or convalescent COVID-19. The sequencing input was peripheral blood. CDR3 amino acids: CAISETGQGENTEAFF. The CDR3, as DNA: TGTGCCATCAGTGAGACCGGACAGGGTGAGAACACTGAAGCTTTCTTT.